This entry lists 3 T cell receptor beta chains sequenced from one sample in a study of T cell repertoires in cytomegalovirus infection. TCRdb reprocessed the reads with MiXCR, giving one entry per CDR3 protein. The data hold a few hundred thousand distinct CDR3 sequences, with over 7.5% observed a single time. Sequencing used PBMCs. The receptors derive from a human donor in good health (CMV status not recorded). Some clones in this sample may be carry-over from other donors' samples.

This rearrangement joins TRBV4-3 to TRBJ2-2; D remains unclear. Germline CDR1 and CDR2: LGHNA and YSLEER. There are 14 residues in the CDR3. The germline V and J ends were trimmed by 3 bases and 6 bases, with 11 bases remaining between them. CDR3 DNA sequence: TGCGCCAGCAGCCACAGCCAACGGCCCGGGGAGCTGTTTTTT. Its translation is CASSHSQRPGELFF.

The CDR3 region has the DNA TGCAGTGCTATATCGGGACTAGCGGGGGGGCCTCGGGAGACCCAGTACTTC. Protein product: CSAISGLAGGPRETQYF. The chain links TRBV20-1 to TRBJ2-5; TRBD2 matches at 16 bases. The CDR3 contains 17 residues. The V gene's germline CDR1 is DFQATT and CDR2 SNEGSKA (reference sequence). V was clipped by 4 bases and J by 5 bases; unmatched bases: 10.

This clonotype was observed a handful of times. The chain has TRBV20-1 and TRBJ2-1; D is ambiguous. This CDR3 has 15 residues. V lost 3 bases and J lost 2, with 14 bases in between. Germline CDR1 and CDR2: DFQATT and SNEGSKA (reference sequence). CDR3 amino acids: CSARDPLRTYNEQFF. The CDR3 DNA reads TGCAGTGCTAGGGACCCGTTACGGACCTACAATGAGCAGTTCTTC.